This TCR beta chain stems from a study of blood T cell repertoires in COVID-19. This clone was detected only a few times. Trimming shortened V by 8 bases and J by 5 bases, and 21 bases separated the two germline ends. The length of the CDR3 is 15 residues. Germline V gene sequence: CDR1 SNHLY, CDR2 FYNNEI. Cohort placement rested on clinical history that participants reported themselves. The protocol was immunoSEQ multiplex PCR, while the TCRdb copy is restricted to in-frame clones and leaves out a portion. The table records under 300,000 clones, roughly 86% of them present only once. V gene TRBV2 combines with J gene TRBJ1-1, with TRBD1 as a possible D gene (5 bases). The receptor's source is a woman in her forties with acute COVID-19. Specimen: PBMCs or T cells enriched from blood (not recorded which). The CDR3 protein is CASSLIVGRGTEAFF. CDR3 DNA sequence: TGTGCCAGCTCTTTGATTGTGGGGCGGGGGACTGAAGCTTTCTTT.